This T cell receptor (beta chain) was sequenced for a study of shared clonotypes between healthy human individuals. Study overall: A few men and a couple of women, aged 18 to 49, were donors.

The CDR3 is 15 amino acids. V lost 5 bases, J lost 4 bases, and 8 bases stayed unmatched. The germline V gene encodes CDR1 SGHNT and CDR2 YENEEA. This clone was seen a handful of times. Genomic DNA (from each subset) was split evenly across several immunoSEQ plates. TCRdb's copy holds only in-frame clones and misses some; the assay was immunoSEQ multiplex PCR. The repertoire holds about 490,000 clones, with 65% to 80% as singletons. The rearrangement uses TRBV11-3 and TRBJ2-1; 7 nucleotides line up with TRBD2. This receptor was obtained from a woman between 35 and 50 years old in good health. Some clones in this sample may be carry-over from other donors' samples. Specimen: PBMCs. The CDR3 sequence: CASSLRLAEYNEQFF. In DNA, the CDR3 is TGTGCCAGCAGCCTCCGACTAGCAGAATACAATGAGCAGTTCTTC.